The 14 T cell receptor beta chains in this list originate from one sample, sequenced in a study of control samples from healthy donors and cancer patients. The table came from immunoSEQ multiplex PCR; TCRdb's copy has only in-frame clones and leaves some out. The sample lists approximately 170,000 clones, around 90% occurring once. Input material: blood. These receptors all come from a woman in her 30s in good health.

The rearrangement uses TRBV2 and TRBJ1-5; 7 nucleotides match TRBD1. CDR1 SNHLY and CDR2 FYNNEI come from the germline V gene. Trimming took 6 bases from V and 7 from J; bases not matched to a gene: 9. The CDR3 extends over 14 amino acids. CDR3 bases: TGTGCCAGCAGATTAGACAGGGCAGGACAGCCCCAGCATTTT. Translating gives CASRLDRAGQPQHF.

This chain connects TRBV28 to TRBJ1-1; 7 nucleotides align to TRBD1. The CDR3 sequence is 14 residues long. CDR1 is MDHEN and CDR2 is SYDVKM in the germline V gene. The V and J ends lost 5 bases and 10 bases, in that order; junction bases with no gene match: 13. CDR3 nucleotide sequence: TGTGCCAGCAGTCCCGGGACAGTCAAGGTTGGAGCTTTCTTT. Its translation: CASSPGTVKVGAFF.

This clone occurred once. The chain carries TRBV5-1 and TRBJ1-1, with 9 bases aligning to TRBD1. Germline trimming cut 4 bases from V and 5 bases from J; bases unmatched to any gene: 6. The length of the CDR3 is 14 residues. Germline V CDR1 and CDR2: SGHRS, YFSETQ. This CDR3 is CASSPQGALTEAFF. DNA of the CDR3: TGCGCCAGCAGCCCACAGGGGGCGCTGACTGAAGCTTTCTTT. The full variable domain, its missing parts supplied by reference TRBV5-1 and TRBJ1-1, is KAGVTQTPRYLIKTRGQQVTLSCSPISGHRSVSWYQQTPGQGLQFLFEYFSETQRNKGNFPGRFSGRQFSNSRSEMNVSTLELGDSALYLCASSPQGALTEAFFGQGTRLTVV.

The chain links TRBV15 to TRBJ1-4; D unresolved. The CDR3 spans 15 residues. Germline V gene lookup returns CDR1 LNHNV and CDR2 YYDKDF (reference sequence). The ends were cut back, 0 bases at V and 4 bases at J, with 9 bases in the middle. The CDR3 reads CATSRDRADNEKLFF. In DNA, the CDR3 is TGTGCCACCAGCAGAGATCGGGCAGATAATGAAAAACTGTTTTTT.

The rearrangement uses TRBV24-1 and TRBJ1-5; D remains ambiguous. Germline CDR1 reads KGHDR; CDR2 reads SFDVKD. There are 12 residues in the CDR3. The germline V and J ends were trimmed by 1 base and 3 bases, with 0 bases remaining between them. CDR3: CATSDFNQPQHF. The CDR3 DNA reads TGTGCCACCAGTGATTTCAATCAGCCCCAGCATTTT.

V and J are TRBV5-1 and TRBJ2-1; TRBD2 matches 10 bases. This CDR3 comprises 18 residues. The V gene end was trimmed by 4 bases and the J gene end by 8 bases; junction bases not matched to a gene: 18. Germline CDR1 and CDR2: SGHRS and YFSETQ. CDR3 DNA: TGCGCCAGCAGCCCCGAAGGCTTACCCGGGACTAGCGTCTATGAGCAGTTCTTC. Residues: CASSPEGLPGTSVYEQFF.

CDR3 sequence: CSVEGGENTEAFF. CDR3 coding DNA: TGCAGCGTTGAGGGGGGTGAGAACACTGAAGCTTTCTTT. The gene calls are TRBV29-1 and TRBJ1-1; a possible D gene is TRBD1 (5 bases). Trimming cost V 3 bases and J 1 base, with 9 bases left between them. Germline loops: CDR1 SQVTM, CDR2 ANQGSEA. The CDR3 sequence is 13 residues long.

V and J are TRBV6-2 or TRBV6-3 and TRBJ2-5; D is uncertain. V lost 0 bases and J lost 5, with 7 bases in between. The CDR3 consists of 13 residues. Germline V gives CDR1 MNHEY, CDR2 SVGEGT. The CDR3 protein is CASSYSTGETQYF. In DNA, the CDR3 is TGTGCCAGCAGTTACTCGACGGGTGAGACCCAGTACTTC.

CDR3 region: CASSEGWLNRDRGGEQYF. Here the CDR3 DNA reads TGTGCCAGCAGTGAAGGTTGGCTAAACCGGGACAGGGGGGGCGAGCAGTACTTC. This chain uses TRBV6-1 with TRBJ2-7, with TRBD1 matching 11 bases. V dropped 1 base and J dropped 6; count of bases not matched to a gene: 14. The CDR3 extends over 18 amino acids. Germline V gives CDR1 MNHNS, CDR2 SASEGT.

The chain combines TRBV28 with TRBJ1-1; unclear D gene. In germline, CDR1 is MDHEN, CDR2 SYDVKM. The CDR3 spans 13 residues. Trimming stripped 5 bases from V and 8 bases from J, with 15 bases between. Here the CDR3 reads CASSTPGRREAFF. DNA of the CDR3: TGTGCCAGCAGTACCCCGGGCCGCCGGGAAGCTTTCTTT.

The chain combines TRBV28 with TRBJ1-5, with 9 positions matching TRBD1. The germline V gene encodes CDR1 MDHEN and CDR2 SYDVKM. This CDR3 is built from 15 residues. After removal of 6 bases from V and 4 bases from J, the junction contained 7 bases not matched to a gene. The CDR3 coding sequence is TGTGCCAGCAGGGAACAGGGGGCCCAAAATCAGCCCCAGCATTTT. Its protein is CASREQGAQNQPQHF.

This chain joins TRBV28 and TRBJ1-1; possible D gene TRBD1, 6 bases. This CDR3 is 15 amino acids long. CDR1 and CDR2 (germline): MDHEN, SYDVKM. Trimming pared 5 bases from V and 5 bases from J, leaving 18 bases between. The CDR3 region is CASSKTGNRRTEAFF. The DNA of the CDR3 is TGTGCCAGCAGTAAAACAGGGAATAGAAGGACTGAAGCTTTCTTT.

The rearrangement joins TRBV6-5 to TRBJ2-7; TRBD2 aligns across 10 bases. This CDR3 has 15 amino acids. Germline CDR1 reads MNHEY; CDR2 reads SVGAGI. The ends lost 7 bases at V and 0 bases at J; junction bases unmatched: 6. The CDR3 DNA is TGTGCCAGCACTATAGCGGGAGGTATCTCCTACGAGCAGTACTTC. Its translation is CASTIAGGISYEQYF.

This clone was detected only a few times. The chain's CDR3 is CASIGKGPTEAFF. CDR3 DNA: TGTGCCAGTATAGGCAAGGGGCCCACTGAAGCTTTCTTT. The chain joins TRBV19 to TRBJ1-1, with D tentatively TRBD1 (5 bases). The germline V and J ends were trimmed by 7 bases and 4 bases, with 13 bases remaining between them. From germline, CDR1 is LNHDA and CDR2 SQIVND (reference sequence). This CDR3 is 13 amino acids long.